Shown below are 9 T cell receptor beta chains from a single sample sequenced in a study of OX40 agonist ivuxolimab in advanced cancers. Using immunoSEQ multiplex PCR, the repertoire was profiled, and TCRdb retains in-frame clones only, with some absent. The sample contains roughly 50,000 clones, about nine tenths of which appear only once. Sequenced material: CD4+ or CD8+ T cells sorted from blood, taken in a trial of the OX40 agonist ivuxolimab. Source of these receptors: an adult with an advanced solid tumor such as melanoma, head and neck, liver or kidney cancer.

The rearrangement joins TRBV25-1 to TRBJ2-5; either TRBD1 or TRBD2 may supply D (5 bases each). The germline V gene has CDR1 MGHDK and CDR2 SYGVNS. This CDR3 has 14 residues. Deletions cut 1 base from V and 5 bases from J, with 11 bases between. CDR3 sequence reads: CASSESGGEETQYF. The CDR3 DNA follows: TGTGCCAGCAGTGAATCTGGGGGTGAGGAGACCCAGTACTTC. Combining the CDR3 with reference TRBV25-1 and TRBJ2-5 gives the whole variable domain EADIYQTPRYLVIGTGKKITLECSQTMGHDKMYWYQQDPGMELHLIHYSYGVNSTEKGDLSSESTVSRIRTEHFPLTLESARPSHTSQYLCASSESGGEETQYFGPGTRLLVL.

The V and J genes are TRBV14 and TRBJ2-1, with TRBD1 identical over 8 bases. The germline V gene encodes CDR1 SGHDN and CDR2 FVKESK. After removal of 4 bases from V and 7 bases from J, the junction contained 12 bases not matched to a gene. This CDR3 region has 16 residues. Here the CDR3 reads CASSPYADRVENEQFF. CDR3 coding DNA: TGTGCCAGCAGCCCCTATGCGGACAGGGTAGAAAATGAGCAGTTCTTC.

The chain has TRBV11-2 and TRBJ2-7; D is uncertain. The CDR3 runs 16 residues. V gave up 1 base and J gave up 1 base, with 14 bases separating them. The germline gives CDR1 SGHAT, CDR2 FQNNGV. CDR3 sequence: CASSLAYSQKSYEQYF. The CDR3 DNA is TGTGCCAGCAGCTTAGCCTATTCGCAAAAGTCCTACGAGCAGTACTTC.

The CDR3 here is CASSHPSSEGWNTGELFF. In DNA, the CDR3 is TGCGCCAGCAGCCATCCTTCCTCGGAGGGCTGGAACACCGGGGAGCTGTTTTTT. This chain links TRBV4-1 with TRBJ2-2, with D tentatively TRBD2 (6 bases). V lost 3 bases to trimming and J lost 1 base, with 18 bases between them. The CDR3 has 18 residues. CDR1 is MGHRA and CDR2 is YSYEKL in the germline V gene.

This rearrangement joins TRBV27 to TRBJ2-3; 9 positions agree with TRBD1. V lost 3 bases, J lost 2 bases, and 9 bases stayed unmatched. Looked up from germline, CDR1 is MNHEY and CDR2 is SMNVEV (reference sequence). The CDR3 extends over 17 amino acids. CDR3 bases: TGTGCCAGCAGTTTCACAGGGGGCTCGCTGCTCACAGATACGCAGTATTTT. Amino acid sequence: CASSFTGGSLLTDTQYF.

The chain employs TRBV4-1 and TRBJ1-2; no reliable D call. CDR1 and CDR2 (germline): MGHRA, YSYEKL. The ends were cut back, 1 base at V and 4 bases at J, with 10 bases in the middle. CDR3 length: 14 residues. CDR3 amino acids: CASSQVVGAYGYTF. Here the CDR3 DNA reads TGCGCCAGCAGCCAAGTGGTGGGAGCCTATGGCTACACCTTC.

This clone has just a few counts. The chain recombines TRBV4-2 with TRBJ1-1, with D tentatively TRBD1 (6 bases). Per the germline V gene, CDR1 is LGHNA and CDR2 is YNFKEQ. CDR3 length: 13 amino acids. V was clipped by 3 bases and J by 1 base, with 6 bases between them. The CDR3 reads CASSQGQNTEAFF. The CDR3 DNA reads TGTGCCAGCAGCCAGGGACAGAACACTGAAGCTTTCTTT.

The V call is TRBV6-5, the J call TRBJ2-4; D unclear. The V end was cut by 0 bases, the J end by 6 bases, with 12 bases between. The CDR3 consists of 15 residues. The germline CDR1 and CDR2 sequences are MNHEY and SVGAGI. The CDR3 region is CASSYSRQVGNIQYF. The DNA of the CDR3 is TGTGCCAGCAGTTACTCACGGCAGGTGGGAAACATTCAGTACTTC.

The chain is built from TRBV14 and TRBJ1-1; D is uncertain. Germline V gene sequence: CDR1 SGHDN, CDR2 FVKESK. The CDR3 covers 12 residues. Between the trimmed V and J ends, which lost 4 bases and 1 base, there was a span of 4 bases. In nucleotides, the CDR3 is TGTGCCAGCAGCCCCGAGAACACTGAAGCTTTCTTT. Amino acids: CASSPENTEAFF.